This T cell receptor beta chain was found in a study of cytomegalovirus exposure and HLA in healthy donors. Study-wide results and limits: One variant, a missense change in DCLRE1C, was linked in a later analysis to TCR beta V- and J-gene trimming. When a later analysis was performed, an Asian-associated ancestry cluster reportedly had fewer N-insertions than the approximately 690-donor mean. Another analysis was done later, and it associated 17,000 or so TCR beta sequences with HLA alleles at 0.05 false discovery rate.

Use of 60 Vbeta and 13 Jbeta primers characterized the PCR. In the study's own analysis: The count from a later analysis was about 80 million unique TCR beta chains, some 10 million of them shared. Profiling relied on immunoSEQ multiplex PCR, and the TCRdb table lists in-frame clones only, not all of them. V and J calls plus clone size are reproduced from that table; the DNA served to infer D and trimming. The sample has around 99,000 clones, around 77% seen once. The germline V gene encodes CDR1 GTSNPN and CDR2 SVGIG (reference sequence). The CDR3 has 18 amino acids. V shed 5 bases, J shed 0 bases, and the junction held 12 bases outside the gene matches. This clone has a single count. Antigen: not known.

The origin of this receptor is a middle-aged man in good health and CMV-seronegative. Source material: PBMCs. The V and J genes are TRBV30 and TRBJ2-2; the match to TRBD2 covers 10 bases. DNA of the CDR3: TGTGCCTGGGAAGACGGACTAGCGGAACACGCGAACACCGGGGAGCTGTTTTTT. Translated: CAWEDGLAEHANTGELFF.